The 16 T cell receptor beta chains below come from one sample, sequenced in a study of patients and donors after allogeneic stem cell transplantation. TCRdb ran MiXCR on the RT-PCR reads and lists one entry per CDR3 protein. The sample contains about 110,000 distinct CDR3 sequences, over 30% of which appear only once. Specimen: blood, either unsorted or a sorted T cell fraction (not recorded which). All receptors come from a human donor who was either an allogeneic HSCT recipient or a stem cell or donor lymphocyte infusion donor (not recorded which). It is not recorded whose cells these are; they may come from a transplant donor.

This clonotype was counted a few times. The gene calls are TRBV7-2 and TRBJ1-5; D gene uncertain. CDR3 length: 14 amino acids. CDR1 and CDR2 from the germline V gene are SGHTA and FQGNSA. V gave up 2 bases and J gave up 3 bases, with 8 bases separating them. This chain's CDR3 is CASSLSWANQPQHF. DNA for the CDR3: TGTGCCAGCAGCTTAAGCTGGGCCAATCAGCCCCAGCATTTT.

The V call is TRBV5-1, the J call TRBJ2-7, with TRBD1 matching over 8 bases. V was clipped by 4 bases and J by 2 bases; unmatched bases: 8. CDR1 and CDR2 (germline): SGHRS, YFSETQ. The CDR3 is made up of 15 amino acids. CDR3 sequence reads: CASSLTGTGTYEQYF. The DNA for the CDR3 is TGCGCCAGCAGCCTAACCGGGACAGGAACCTACGAGCAGTACTTC.

This clonotype was detected a few times. The chain is built from TRBV9 and TRBJ2-1; D gene ambiguous. V lost 0 bases and J 5 bases, leaving 6 bases between the germline ends. The germline CDR1 and CDR2 sequences are SGDLS and YYNGEE. This CDR3 contains 13 residues. This chain's CDR3 is CASSVVENNEQFF. CDR3 sequence (DNA): TGTGCCAGCAGCGTAGTCGAGAACAATGAGCAGTTCTTC.

In this sample, this clonotype turned up a few times. The chain is built from TRBV18 and TRBJ1-5; D unclear. V was clipped by 4 bases and J by 1 base, with 11 bases between them. The CDR3 loop spans 15 amino acids. Germline V gene data show CDR1 as KGHSH and CDR2 as LQKENI. This chain's CDR3 is CASSRTIGSNQPQHF. Here the CDR3 DNA reads TGTGCCAGCTCACGAACCATCGGGAGCAATCAGCCCCAGCATTTT.

This chain uses TRBV18 with TRBJ2-3; D remains unclear. Germline assignment: CDR1 KGHSH and CDR2 LQKENI. The CDR3 is made up of 11 amino acids. V was trimmed by 3 bases and J by 9 bases, leaving 7 bases between them. CDR3 residues: CASSPKGTQYF. The CDR3, as DNA: TGTGCCAGCTCACCTAAGGGCACGCAGTATTTT.

The V call is TRBV12-3 or TRBV12-4, the J call TRBJ2-5, with D possibly being TRBD2 (6 bases). The CDR3 length is 15 residues. Trimming took 7 bases from V and 5 from J, leaving 20 bases between them. The CDR3 reads CASTQAGTVQETQYF. CDR3 bases: TGTGCCAGCACCCAAGCCGGGACTGTGCAGGAGACCCAGTACTTC.

This clonotype was counted a few times. This sequence joins TRBV6-5 and TRBJ1-6, with 7 bases aligning to TRBD1. Trimming took 0 bases from V and 8 from J; bases not matched to a gene: 7. Germline assignment: CDR1 MNHEY and CDR2 SVGAGI. CDR3 size: 16 residues. The CDR3: CASSYSNRGLYSPLHF. CDR3 DNA: TGTGCCAGCAGTTACTCGAACAGGGGCCTTTATTCACCCCTCCACTTT.

The chain combines TRBV6-6 with TRBJ2-3; D perhaps matches TRBD2 (5 bases). The CDR3 length is 14 residues. Germline V gene lookup returns CDR1 MNHNY and CDR2 SVGAGI (reference sequence). V gave up 7 bases and J gave up 8 bases, with 19 bases separating them. CDR3 sequence: CASTNTRGIFTQYF. CDR3 sequence (DNA): TGTGCCAGCACCAACACCCGAGGGATATTTACGCAGTATTTT.

This chain links TRBV12-3 or TRBV12-4 with TRBJ2-3; TRBD1 agrees at 11 bases. The V and J ends lost 4 bases and 8 bases, in that order; junction bases with no gene match: 11. The CDR3 is made up of 16 amino acids. CDR3 sequence (DNA): TGTGCCAGCAGTTCACTCGGACAGGGGGCATTTGCTACGCAGTATTTT. This encodes CASSSLGQGAFATQYF.

The CDR3 loop reads CASSLGGAGDTQYF. In nucleotides, the CDR3 is TGTGCCAGCAGCTTAGGGGGAGCTGGGGATACGCAGTATTTT. The chain carries TRBV7-3 and TRBJ2-3; D may match TRBD1 or TRBD2 (5 bases each). V lost 2 bases and J lost 6, with 12 bases in between. CDR3 length: 14 residues. Per the germline V gene, CDR1 is SGHTA and CDR2 is FQGTGA. The full variable domain, with the rest looked up from reference TRBV7-3 and TRBJ2-3, is GAGVSQTPSNKVTEKGKYVELRCDPISGHTALYWYRQSLGQGPEFLIYFQGTGAADDSGLPNDRFFAVRPEGSVSTLKIQRTERGDSAVYLCASSLGGAGDTQYFGPGTRLTVL.

Only a few counts were recorded for this clonotype. The chain uses TRBV6-2 or TRBV6-3 and TRBJ1-2; no clear D gene. The CDR3 totals 13 residues. Germline lookup yields CDR1 MNHEY and CDR2 SVGEGT. Trimming left V 6 bases short and J 1 base short, with 9 bases between. The CDR3 sequence: CASRWVGNYGYTF. The CDR3 DNA sequence: TGTGCCAGCAGATGGGTGGGTAACTATGGCTACACCTTC.

The gene calls are TRBV24-1 and TRBJ2-7, with D tentatively TRBD2 (6 bases). V gave up 9 bases and J gave up 6 bases, with 17 bases separating them. Germline V gene sequence: CDR1 KGHDR, CDR2 SFDVKD. This CDR3 is built from 13 residues. The CDR3 is CATQAGRFSEQYF. The CDR3 DNA is TGTGCCACCCAGGCGGGGCGGTTCAGCGAGCAGTACTTC.

This clonotype was observed a handful of times. DNA for the CDR3: TGTGCCAGCAGCTTAGGTGGGGTATCAGCCCTCCACTTT. Translation gives CASSLGGVSALHF. The chain carries TRBV11-2 and TRBJ1-6; D not certain. The CDR3 covers 13 residues. The germline V gene has CDR1 SGHAT and CDR2 FQNNGV. The V end lost 1 base, the J end lost 14 bases, and 12 bases lay between the germline ends.

The rearrangement links TRBV7-2 to TRBJ1-1; 10 positions agree with TRBD1. V dropped 3 bases and J dropped 6; count of bases not matched to a gene: 7. Germline loops: CDR1 SGHTA, CDR2 FQGNSA. CDR3 length: 15 amino acids. The chain's CDR3 is CASSLGTGVVSEAFF. The CDR3 DNA is TGTGCCAGCAGCTTGGGGACAGGGGTGGTCTCTGAAGCTTTCTTT.

This clonotype has more than one count but fewer than ten. The chain has TRBV29-1 and TRBJ2-5; a possible D gene is TRBD1 (6 bases). From germline, CDR1 is SQVTM and CDR2 ANQGSEA. Trimming took off 7 bases at V and 6 bases at J, with 21 bases between the two ends. The CDR3 covers 14 residues. CDR3 in DNA: TGCAGCGCCAGCCCGTCGACAAGGGGGAAGACCCAGTACTTC. It is translated as CSASPSTRGKTQYF.

V usage is TRBV7-2 and J usage is TRBJ2-3; TRBD2 agrees at 13 bases. The CDR3 totals 17 residues. The germline V gene has CDR1 SGHTA and CDR2 FQGNSA. V lost 0 bases and J lost 4; bases outside the gene matches: 4. The CDR3 loop reads CASSLAPGLAGPDTQYF. In nucleotides, the CDR3 is TGTGCCAGCAGCTTAGCGCCGGGACTAGCGGGACCAGATACGCAGTATTTT.